This T cell receptor beta chain is drawn from a study of blood T cell repertoires in COVID-19. Study context: Nucleic acid was either cDNA or gDNA, and it came from T cells, B-cell-depleted T cells, or PBMCs.

Authors' analysis steps: Scientists estimated how many nucleated cells there were by amplifying reference gene primers. Produced via immunoSEQ multiplex PCR; TCRdb's table is partial and in-frame only. For V, J and clone size, that table is used; D and trimming come from the DNA. The data hold some 320,000 clones, with 85% to 90% observed a single time. Seattle patient enrollment occurred during active infection, with longitudinal follow-up thereafter. CDR1 and CDR2 from the germline V gene are MNHEY and SMNVEV (reference sequence). The CDR3 has 14 residues. Trimming left V 2 bases short and J 1 base short, with 9 bases between.

Material: peripheral blood. The TCR originated in a woman under 40 with COVID-19, enrolled during active disease. J is TRBJ2-7 and V is TRBV27; D is uncertain. Here the CDR3 DNA reads TGTGCCAGCAGTTTAAGCCCCCGATCCTACGAGCAGTACTTC. It specifies CASSLSPRSYEQYF.